This T cell receptor beta chain was captured by sequencing in a study of monozygotic twins with inflammatory bowel disease. TCRdb reprocessed the 5' RACE reads and keeps a single row for each CDR3 protein, giving no DNA. This table lists approximately 100,000 distinct CDR3 sequences. The CDR3 loop spans 17 amino acids. Germline V lookup: CDR1 SGHDT, CDR2 YYEEEE. The chain is built from TRBV5-6 and TRBJ1-5. This TCR was sampled from a human donor with ulcerative colitis or Crohn's disease, or a healthy co-twin of an affected twin (not recorded which). Input material: blood. CDR3 region: CATSFSLSGRGNQPQHF.